This T cell receptor beta chain was recovered during a study of blood T cell repertoires in COVID-19. Study details: COVID-19 samples from acute and convalescent phases originated in the United States, Italy and Spain. Sample material is recorded as cDNA or gDNA derived from T cells, B-cell-depleted T cells, or PBMCs.

In the original processing: Estimation of nucleated cell counts relied on the amplification of reference gene primers. Produced via immunoSEQ multiplex PCR; TCRdb's table is partial and in-frame only. The V and J calls and the clone size are those of that table, but D and trimming were determined from the DNA. The sample lists under 300,000 clones; approximately 82% were seen once. Germline assignment: CDR1 LNHDA and CDR2 SQIVND (reference sequence). CDR3 length: 13 residues. Trimming cost V 3 bases and J 7 bases; bases outside gene matches: 4. Specimen: peripheral blood. The TCR comes from a man aged 25-40 years who had recovered from COVID-19. The chain carries TRBV19 and TRBJ1-1; 8 bases map to TRBD1. The CDR3 DNA reads as TGTGCCAGTAGTATCGACAGGGGAAGTGAAGCTTTCTTT. This translates into CASSIDRGSEAFF.